This T cell receptor beta chain was identified during a study of control samples from healthy donors and cancer patients. V lost 1 base, J lost 5 bases, and 12 bases lay in between. CDR3 length equals 15 residues. Germline loops: CDR1 SGHDN, CDR2 FVKESK. Sequenced by immunoSEQ multiplex PCR; TCRdb stores in-frame clones only, minus some. The sample shows about 130,000 clones, about 88% of them seen only once. This clonotype was obtained from a man between 50 and 59 years old in good health. The rearrangement uses TRBV14 and TRBJ2-1; D unresolved. The sequenced sample was blood. CDR3 residues: CASSQAGLENNEQFF. CDR3 coding DNA: TGTGCCAGCAGCCAAGCGGGTCTAGAGAACAATGAGCAGTTCTTC. The full variable domain, with the rest looked up from reference TRBV14 and TRBJ2-1, is EAGVTQFPSHSVIEKGQTVTLRCDPISGHDNLYWYRRVMGKEIKFLLHFVKESKQDESGMPNNRFLAERTGGTYSTLKVQPAELEDSGVYFCASSQAGLENNEQFFGPGTRLTVL.